These 16 T cell receptor beta chains were all obtained from the same sample, sequenced in a study of blood T cell repertoires in COVID-19. Sequenced by immunoSEQ multiplex PCR; TCRdb stores in-frame clones only, minus some. The sample has just over 300,000 clones, around nine tenths seen once. Material: PBMCs or T cells enriched from blood (not recorded which). The receptors here all came from a woman aged 35 to 49 who had recovered from COVID-19.

V gene TRBV7-2 combines with J gene TRBJ1-2; 9 nucleotides align to TRBD1. This CDR3 has 15 amino acids. The germline V gene encodes CDR1 SGHTA and CDR2 FQGNSA. The V and J ends lost 4 bases and 2 bases, in that order; junction bases with no gene match: 5. Written as DNA, the CDR3 is TGTGCCAGCAGCTCCCGGACAGGGGTGAACTATGGCTACACCTTC. Protein: CASSSRTGVNYGYTF.

This clone is a singleton in its sample. This chain uses TRBV30 with TRBJ2-1, with 7 positions matching TRBD2. This CDR3 is built from 12 residues. The V segment lost 4 bases and the J segment 6 bases; nucleotides outside the gene matches: 3. The germline V gene has CDR1 GTSNPN and CDR2 SVGIG (reference sequence). This CDR3 is CAWTSGVNEQFF. CDR3 nucleotides: TGTGCCTGGACTAGCGGCGTCAATGAGCAGTTCTTC.

The chain couples TRBV11-3 to TRBJ1-1; possible D gene TRBD1, 6 bases. The CDR3 has 17 amino acids. Trimming left V 3 bases short and J 5 bases short, with 22 bases between. Germline V gene lookup returns CDR1 SGHNT and CDR2 YENEEA. The CDR3 loop is CASSFKGDERWRTEAFF. The CDR3 nucleotides are TGTGCCAGCAGCTTTAAGGGGGACGAACGATGGAGGACTGAAGCTTTCTTT.

The rearrangement uses TRBV24-1 and TRBJ2-1; D might be TRBD2 (5 bases). The V gene lost 4 bases and the J gene lost 6 bases, with 21 bases spanning the gap. The CDR3 has 17 amino acids. The germline gives CDR1 KGHDR, CDR2 SFDVKD. This CDR3 reads CATSDPLTAARVNEQFF. The CDR3 region has the DNA TGTGCCACCAGTGACCCGCTCACAGCGGCGAGGGTCAATGAGCAGTTCTTC.

With regard to this clone: Other nucleotide sequences from this sample produce the same CDR3. CDR3 loop: CATRGQGGETQYF. CDR3 nucleotide sequence: TGTGCCACCAGGGGACAGGGTGGGGAGACCCAGTACTTC. The V call is TRBV24-1, the J call TRBJ2-5; 9 positions match TRBD1. V lost 7 bases, J lost 5 bases, and 4 bases stayed unmatched. The V gene's germline CDR1 is KGHDR and CDR2 SFDVKD. CDR3 size: 13 residues.

The J gene is TRBJ2-7, the V gene TRBV6-2 or TRBV6-3; D remains unclear. Germline-derived CDR1 and CDR2 are MNHEY and SVGEGT. The CDR3 runs to 16 residues. Trimming took off 5 bases at V and 0 bases at J, with 17 bases between the two ends. This CDR3 reads CASSPLFGHLSYEQYF. The DNA of the CDR3 is TGTGCCAGCAGTCCACTATTCGGCCACCTCTCCTACGAGCAGTACTTC.

This clone occurred once. This chain uses TRBV5-4 with TRBJ2-7; D is unclear. The CDR3 extends over 15 amino acids. V was pared by 5 bases and J by 0 bases, with 15 bases between. Germline CDR1 reads SGHNT; CDR2 reads YYREEE (reference sequence). CDR3 loop: CASSYGGLSSYEQYF. The CDR3 DNA reads TGTGCCAGCAGTTATGGTGGGCTTAGCTCCTACGAGCAGTACTTC.

This chain uses TRBV5-4 with TRBJ2-3; perhaps TRBD2 as D (6 bases). The germline gives CDR1 SGHNT, CDR2 YYREEE (reference sequence). Trimming removed 4 bases at V and 0 bases at J, with 18 bases between. The CDR3 spans 17 residues. The CDR3 loop is CASSPYWGDGSTDTQYF. The CDR3 coding sequence is TGTGCCAGCAGCCCGTACTGGGGGGACGGGAGCACAGATACGCAGTATTTT.

The chain uses TRBV20-1 and TRBJ2-1, with D hard to call. Germline V CDR1 and CDR2: DFQATT, SNEGSKA (reference sequence). The CDR3 loop spans 11 amino acids. The V end was cut by 1 base, the J end by 9 bases, with 7 bases between. CDR3 nucleotide sequence: TGCAGTGCTAGAGGGTCAGGTGAGCAGTTCTTC. Amino acids: CSARGSGEQFF.

The rearrangement uses TRBV2 and TRBJ1-1; no reliable D call. With 5 bases removed from V and 2 bases from J, the gap between germline ends came to 12 bases. CDR3 length: 14 amino acids. In germline, CDR1 is SNHLY, CDR2 FYNNEI. The CDR3 region has the DNA TGTGCCAGCAGTCGCCCAGTACTAAACACTGAAGCTTTCTTT. Translated, it gives CASSRPVLNTEAFF.

The chain is built from TRBV18 and TRBJ1-3; D uncertain. The V end lost 3 bases, the J end lost 4 bases, and 7 bases lay between the germline ends. The CDR3 totals 13 residues. Germline-derived CDR1 and CDR2 are KGHSH and LQKENI. The CDR3 sequence: CASSPDFGNTIYF. CDR3 sequence (DNA): TGTGCCAGCTCACCGGACTTCGGAAACACCATATATTTT.

This chain connects TRBV3-1 (or the pseudogene TRBV3-2) to TRBJ2-1, with D possibly being TRBD2 (5 bases). There are 12 residues in the CDR3. Between the trimmed V and J ends, which lost 1 base and 12 bases, there was a span of 10 bases. The germline CDR1 and CDR2 sequences are LGHDT and YNNKEL (reference sequence). Here the CDR3 DNA reads TGTGCCAGCAGCCAAGCTCAGCTAGCGCAGTTCTTC. This encodes CASSQAQLAQFF.

The genes are TRBV29-1 and TRBJ2-7; 8 bases agree with TRBD2. The ends lost 0 bases at V and 2 bases at J; junction bases unmatched: 9. Per the germline V gene, CDR1 is SQVTM and CDR2 is ANQGSEA. The length of the CDR3 is 16 residues. The CDR3 loop reads CSVEEVGAGGPYEQYF. The CDR3, as DNA: TGCAGCGTTGAAGAAGTCGGGGCGGGGGGCCCCTACGAGCAGTACTTC.

The chain couples TRBV20-1 to TRBJ1-6; no clear D gene. Germline CDR1 and CDR2: DFQATT and SNEGSKA (reference sequence). The length of the CDR3 is 15 residues. V lost 3 bases to trimming and J lost 0 bases, with 9 bases between them. The CDR3, as DNA: TGCAGTGCTAGTATAGGGAGCTCCTATAATTCACCCCTCCACTTT. Its translation: CSASIGSSYNSPLHF.

CDR3 residues: CASSLEYPTRETQYF. The CDR3 DNA follows: TGTGCCAGCAGCTTGGAATACCCCACCAGGGAGACCCAGTACTTC. The chain couples TRBV5-6 to TRBJ2-5; D gene uncertain. The CDR3 length is 15 residues. Germline CDR1 is SGHDT and CDR2 is YYEEEE. Trimming left V 0 bases short and J 5 bases short, with 14 bases between.

The V and J genes are TRBV5-1 and TRBJ2-2, with TRBD2 identical over 8 bases. Germline CDR1 and CDR2: SGHRS and YFSETQ. The V and J ends lost 4 bases and 8 bases, in that order; junction bases with no gene match: 13. The CDR3 loop spans 16 amino acids. The CDR3 DNA follows: TGCGCCAGCAGCCCCCAACCAGGACTAGCATCGGGGGAGCTGTTTTTT. Amino acids: CASSPQPGLASGELFF.